The present TCR beta chain was sequenced within a study of T cell responses to AZD1222 COVID-19 vaccine. As for the study in general: Analyses pooled second doses at about 4 or about 12 weeks. Study-level points and caveats: White British donors predominated, females outnumbered males, and clonal diversity was possibly underestimated. Close to half of all spike-specific TCRs reportedly target regions of the variants that are unmutated. Baseline seropositivity occurred in only 5 to 7 AZD1222 recipients.

Germline loops: CDR1 MNHEY, CDR2 SVGAGI. There are 14 residues in the CDR3. Between the trimmed V and J ends, which lost 7 bases and 5 bases, there was a span of 17 bases. Comment on this clone: Its antigen is still unknown.

The protocol was immunoSEQ multiplex PCR, while the TCRdb copy is restricted to in-frame clones and leaves out a portion. The sample lists around 99,000 clones, 87% occurring once. The source is an adult in good health. The material was peripheral blood, obtained on day 0 of AZD1222 vaccination. The rearrangement uses TRBV6-5 and TRBJ1-2; tentatively, D is TRBD1 (5 bases). The CDR3 nucleotides are TGTGCCAGCAAGTTACTTCAGGGTAGTTATGGCTACACCTTC. Encoded protein: CASKLLQGSYGYTF.